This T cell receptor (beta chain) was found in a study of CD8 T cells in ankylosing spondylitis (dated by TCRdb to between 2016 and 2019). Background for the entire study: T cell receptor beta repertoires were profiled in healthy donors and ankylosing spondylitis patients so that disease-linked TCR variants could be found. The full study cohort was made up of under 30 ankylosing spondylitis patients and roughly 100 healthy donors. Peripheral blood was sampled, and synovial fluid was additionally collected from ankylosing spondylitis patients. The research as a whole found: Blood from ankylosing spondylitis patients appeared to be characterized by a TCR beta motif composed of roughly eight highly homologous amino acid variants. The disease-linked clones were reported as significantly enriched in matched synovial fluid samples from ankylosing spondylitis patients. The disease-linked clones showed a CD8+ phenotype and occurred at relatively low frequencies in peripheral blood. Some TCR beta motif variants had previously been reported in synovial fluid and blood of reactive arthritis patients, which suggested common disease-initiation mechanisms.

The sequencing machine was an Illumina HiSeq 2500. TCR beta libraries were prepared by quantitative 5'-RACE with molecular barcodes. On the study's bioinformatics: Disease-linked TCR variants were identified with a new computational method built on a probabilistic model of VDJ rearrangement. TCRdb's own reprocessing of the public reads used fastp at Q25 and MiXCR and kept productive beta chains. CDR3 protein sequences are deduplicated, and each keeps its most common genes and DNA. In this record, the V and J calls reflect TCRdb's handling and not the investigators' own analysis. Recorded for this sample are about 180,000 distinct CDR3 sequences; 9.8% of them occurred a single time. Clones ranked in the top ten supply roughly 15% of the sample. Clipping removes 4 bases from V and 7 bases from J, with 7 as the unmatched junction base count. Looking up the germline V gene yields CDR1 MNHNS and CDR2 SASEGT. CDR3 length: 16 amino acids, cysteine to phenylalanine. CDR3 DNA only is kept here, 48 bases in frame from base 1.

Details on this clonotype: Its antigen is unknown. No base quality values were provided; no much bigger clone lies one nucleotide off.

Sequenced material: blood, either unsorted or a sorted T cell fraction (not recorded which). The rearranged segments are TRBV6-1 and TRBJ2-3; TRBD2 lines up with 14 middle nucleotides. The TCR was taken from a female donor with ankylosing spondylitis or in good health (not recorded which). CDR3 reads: CASSATSGRAENTQYF. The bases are TGTGCCAGCAGTGCGACTAGCGGGAGGGCGGAGAATACGCAGTATTTT.